This T cell receptor beta chain was sequenced during a study of T cell changes during pregnancy in multiple sclerosis. The data were produced by immunoSEQ multiplex PCR, yet TCRdb's version contains in-frame clones alone and is incomplete. This sample has around 130,000 clones, with 90% to 96% found just once. J lost 0 bases, V lost 7 bases, and 6 bases had no gene match. This CDR3 comprises 16 residues. Germline V CDR1 and CDR2: SNHLY, FYNNEI. The chain links TRBV2 to TRBJ2-3; 11 bases fit TRBD2. The source material was peripheral blood, sampled after pregnancy. This clonotype was sampled from a female donor with multiple sclerosis, enrolled in a pregnancy study. In nucleotides, the CDR3 is TGTGCCAGCACCTTGACTAGCGGGACTAGCACAGATACGCAGTATTTT. It codes for CASTLTSGTSTDTQYF.